The present TCR beta chain was sequenced within a study of T cells expressing NK-cell markers. Germline assignment: CDR1 SGHTA and CDR2 FQGTGA. The CDR3 is 14 amino acids. The authors generated TCR beta cDNA through 5'RACE template switching with UMIs. Each CDR3 protein gets one entry in TCRdb, which reprocessed the 5' RACE reads and gives no DNA. The table gives some 300,000 distinct CDR3 sequences; the top ten clones make up around 0.37% of it. The sequencing input was blood T cells: a sorted CD56 or NKG2C T cell subset, CD4+ or CD8+ T cells, or bulk PBMC T cells (not recorded which). The chain carries TRBV7-3 and TRBJ1-1; TCRdb's D call, TRBD1, is unchecked because there is no DNA. The source of this sequence is a man between 18 and 29 years old in good health. CDR3 loop: CASSLKQQGTEAFF.